The rows below give T cell receptor beta chains drawn from one sample of a study of neoadjuvant anti-PD-1 for oral cavity cancer. Sequenced by immunoSEQ multiplex PCR; TCRdb stores in-frame clones only, minus some. The sample lists about 13,000 clones, 71% occurring once. This specimen was PBMCs, taken before nivolumab (anti-PD-1) treatment. These TCRs come from a person aged 40-85 years with oral cavity squamous cell carcinoma. The CDR3 runs from the conserved cysteine through the conserved F or W. A D gene is named only where the DNA matches it firmly. Clone size is not always given. Where it is, it says once, few, many or a class for expanded clones.

v_call: TRBV6-6
clone_size: few
j_call: TRBJ1-1
cdr3_length: 13
d_call: NA
cdr3_aa: CASSDTENTEAFF
cdr3_nt: TGTGCCAGCAGTGATACAGAGAACACTGAAGCTTTCTTT

v_call: TRBV5-8
clone_size: NA
j_call: TRBJ1-5
cdr3_length: 18
d_call: TRBD1
cdr3_aa: CASSSLDRTEYSNQPQHF
cdr3_nt: TGTGCCAGCAGCTCCTTGGACAGGACTGAATATAGCAATCAGCCCCAGCATTTT

v_call: TRBV29-1
clone_size: NA
j_call: TRBJ1-1
cdr3_length: 12
d_call: NA
cdr3_aa: CSVDSGLACCFF
cdr3_nt: TGCAGCGTTGATTCGGGACTGGCTTGTTGCTTCTTT

v_call: TRBV19
clone_size: NA
j_call: TRBJ1-1
cdr3_length: 14
d_call: TRBD1
cdr3_aa: CASSPGQGTTEAFF
cdr3_nt: TGTGCCAGTAGTCCCGGACAGGGGACCACTGAAGCTTTCTTT

v_call: TRBV27
clone_size: NA
j_call: TRBJ2-3
cdr3_length: 14
d_call: NA
cdr3_aa: CASSFTASTDTQYF
cdr3_nt: TGTGCCAGCAGTTTCACAGCAAGCACAGATACGCAGTATTTT

v_call: TRBV11-2
clone_size: NA
j_call: TRBJ2-7
cdr3_length: 12
d_call: NA
cdr3_aa: CASSRWTHEQYF
cdr3_nt: TGTGCCAGCAGTCGATGGACTCACGAGCAGTACTTC

v_call: TRBV19
clone_size: NA
j_call: TRBJ2-7
cdr3_length: 15
d_call: NA
cdr3_aa: CASSREGTGTYEQYF
cdr3_nt: TGTGCCAGTAGTCGGGAGGGGACAGGGACCTACGAGCAGTACTTC

v_call: TRBV7-3
clone_size: NA
j_call: TRBJ2-1
cdr3_length: 19
d_call: NA
cdr3_aa: CASSLSVGTQGPLNNEQFF
cdr3_nt: TGTGCCAGCAGCTTATCGGTCGGGACACAGGGACCCCTTAACAATGAGCAGTTCTTC

v_call: TRBV6-1
clone_size: few
j_call: TRBJ1-2
cdr3_length: 12
d_call: TRBD1
cdr3_aa: CASSGQGSGYTF
cdr3_nt: TGTGCCAGCAGTGGACAGGGGAGCGGCTACACCTTC

v_call: TRBV2
clone_size: NA
j_call: TRBJ2-1
cdr3_length: 12
d_call: NA
cdr3_aa: CASSKGGNEQFF
cdr3_nt: TGTGCCAGCAGTAAGGGCGGTAATGAGCAGTTCTTC

v_call: TRBV5-1
clone_size: NA
j_call: TRBJ2-1
cdr3_length: 17
d_call: TRBD2
cdr3_aa: CASSEAGGLSSYNEQFF
cdr3_nt: TGCGCCAGCTCTGAAGCGGGGGGGCTCTCGAGCTACAATGAGCAGTTCTTC

v_call: TRBV5-1
clone_size: NA
j_call: TRBJ2-7
cdr3_length: 13
d_call: NA
cdr3_aa: CASSLGPNARQYF
cdr3_nt: TGCGCCAGCAGCTTGGGGCCTAATGCGAGGCAGTACTTC

v_call: TRBV5-8
clone_size: NA
j_call: TRBJ2-1
cdr3_length: 19
d_call: TRBD2
cdr3_aa: CASSTGLAGGMSSYNEQFF
cdr3_nt: TGTGCCAGCAGCACGGGACTAGCGGGGGGGATGAGCTCCTACAATGAGCAGTTCTTC

v_call: TRBV5-1
clone_size: NA
j_call: TRBJ2-5
cdr3_length: 13
d_call: NA
cdr3_aa: CASMEVWGETQYF
cdr3_nt: TGCGCCAGCATGGAGGTCTGGGGAGAGACCCAGTACTTC

v_call: TRBV5-4
clone_size: NA
j_call: TRBJ2-5
cdr3_length: 15
d_call: TRBD1
cdr3_aa: CASNVGQGLEETQYF
cdr3_nt: TGTGCCAGCAACGTAGGACAGGGTCTTGAAGAGACCCAGTACTTC

v_call: TRBV30
clone_size: NA
j_call: TRBJ2-7
cdr3_length: 10
d_call: NA
cdr3_aa: CAWGQYEQYF
cdr3_nt: TGTGCCTGGGGACAGTACGAGCAGTACTTC

v_call: TRBV19
clone_size: NA
j_call: TRBJ1-2
cdr3_length: 16
d_call: TRBD1
cdr3_aa: CASSPGQGLYAKGYTF
cdr3_nt: TGTGCCAGTAGTCCCGGACAGGGACTTTATGCTAAGGGCTACACCTTC

v_call: TRBV5-1
clone_size: NA
j_call: TRBJ1-1
cdr3_length: 12
d_call: TRBD1
cdr3_aa: CASGQGNTEAFF
cdr3_nt: TGCGCCAGCGGACAGGGGAACACTGAAGCTTTCTTT

v_call: TRBV27
clone_size: few
j_call: TRBJ1-3
cdr3_length: 15
d_call: NA
cdr3_aa: CASSDGSYSGNTIYF
cdr3_nt: TGTGCCAGCAGTGACGGGTCGTACTCTGGAAACACCATATATTTT

v_call: TRBV5-1
clone_size: NA
j_call: TRBJ2-3
cdr3_length: 13
d_call: NA
cdr3_aa: CASSYGGTDTQYF
cdr3_nt: TGCGCCAGCAGCTACGGGGGCACAGATACGCAGTATTTT

v_call: TRBV5-1
clone_size: few
j_call: TRBJ2-2
cdr3_length: 12
d_call: NA
cdr3_aa: CASSLFTGELFF
cdr3_nt: TGCGCCAGCAGCTTGTTCACCGGGGAGCTGTTTTTT

v_call: TRBV2
clone_size: NA
j_call: TRBJ2-2
cdr3_length: 14
d_call: TRBD2
cdr3_aa: CASSERLASGELFF
cdr3_nt: TGTGCCAGCAGTGAACGACTAGCCTCCGGGGAGCTGTTTTTT

v_call: TRBV10-3
clone_size: NA
j_call: TRBJ1-1
cdr3_length: 13
d_call: NA
cdr3_aa: CAIQQGVGTEAFF
cdr3_nt: TGTGCCATCCAACAGGGAGTCGGCACTGAAGCTTTCTTT

v_call: TRBV5-4
clone_size: few
j_call: TRBJ1-3
cdr3_length: 17
d_call: NA
cdr3_aa: CASSTSPDRISGNTIYF
cdr3_nt: TGTGCCAGCAGCACAAGCCCGGACAGAATCTCTGGAAACACCATATATTTT

v_call: TRBV19
clone_size: NA
j_call: TRBJ2-7
cdr3_length: 17
d_call: TRBD1
cdr3_aa: CASSMLPGQGAPYEQYF
cdr3_nt: TGTGCCAGTAGCATGCTCCCGGGACAGGGGGCGCCCTACGAGCAGTACTTC

v_call: TRBV4-1
clone_size: NA
j_call: TRBJ1-1
cdr3_length: 18
d_call: NA
cdr3_aa: CASSQTAVGLRLNTEAFF
cdr3_nt: TGCGCCAGCAGTCAGACGGCGGTGGGACTGAGATTGAACACTGAAGCTTTCTTT

v_call: TRBV2
clone_size: NA
j_call: TRBJ2-5
cdr3_length: 20
d_call: TRBD2
cdr3_aa: CASGTQGPGLAGELQETQYF
cdr3_nt: TGTGCCAGCGGGACCCAGGGCCCGGGACTAGCGGGGGAACTACAAGAGACCCAGTACTTC

v_call: TRBV6-5
clone_size: NA
j_call: TRBJ2-3
cdr3_length: 12
d_call: TRBD1
cdr3_aa: CASRTGSDTQYF
cdr3_nt: TGTGCCAGCAGGACAGGGTCAGATACGCAGTATTTT

v_call: TRBV10-3
clone_size: once
j_call: TRBJ2-7
cdr3_length: 16
d_call: NA
cdr3_aa: CAISESPQVSTYEQYF
cdr3_nt: TGTGCCATCAGTGAGTCCCCCCAGGTCTCGACCTACGAGCAGTACTTC

v_call: TRBV12-1
clone_size: NA
j_call: TRBJ1-2
cdr3_length: 16
d_call: NA
cdr3_aa: CASSLRAYSNNYGYTF
cdr3_nt: TGTGCCAGCAGCTTGAGAGCATACAGCAATAACTATGGCTACACCTTC

v_call: TRBV7-3
clone_size: NA
j_call: TRBJ2-3
cdr3_length: 15
d_call: TRBD2
cdr3_aa: CASSLSGGRADTQYF
cdr3_nt: TGTGCCAGCAGCTTATCGGGCGGGAGGGCAGATACGCAGTATTTT

v_call: TRBV6-5
clone_size: NA
j_call: TRBJ1-1
cdr3_length: 15
d_call: NA
cdr3_aa: CASTRSPTGNTEAFF
cdr3_nt: TGTGCCAGCACCCGATCCCCCACAGGGAACACTGAAGCTTTCTTT

v_call: TRBV29-1
clone_size: NA
j_call: TRBJ1-1
cdr3_length: 14
d_call: NA
cdr3_aa: CSVYRVWENTEAFF
cdr3_nt: TGCAGCGTGTACAGGGTATGGGAAAACACTGAAGCTTTCTTT

v_call: TRBV27
clone_size: NA
j_call: TRBJ2-7
cdr3_length: 14
d_call: NA
cdr3_aa: CASSLSLVQGEQYF
cdr3_nt: TGTGCCAGCAGCTTATCACTGGTACAGGGCGAGCAGTACTTC

v_call: TRBV7-9
clone_size: few
j_call: TRBJ1-1
cdr3_length: 15
d_call: NA
cdr3_aa: CASRPEAGRNTEAFF
cdr3_nt: TGTGCCAGCAGGCCCGAGGCAGGGCGGAACACTGAAGCTTTCTTT

v_call: TRBV30
clone_size: NA
j_call: TRBJ1-1
cdr3_length: 11
d_call: NA
cdr3_aa: CAWSVTMEAFF
cdr3_nt: TGTGCCTGGAGTGTGACGATGGAAGCTTTCTTT

v_call: TRBV5-1
clone_size: few
j_call: TRBJ1-5
cdr3_length: 15
d_call: NA
cdr3_aa: CASSLGSNSNQPQHF
cdr3_nt: TGCGCCAGCAGCTTGGGGAGCAATAGCAATCAGCCCCAGCATTTT

v_call: TRBV19
clone_size: NA
j_call: TRBJ2-1
cdr3_length: 13
d_call: NA
cdr3_aa: CAAGGASYNEQFF
cdr3_nt: TGTGCCGCCGGCGGGGCCTCCTACAATGAGCAGTTCTTC

v_call: TRBV25-1
clone_size: few
j_call: TRBJ1-6
cdr3_length: 15
d_call: NA
cdr3_aa: CASSALRGGNSPLHF
cdr3_nt: TGTGCCAGCAGTGCCCTGAGGGGGGGAAATTCACCCCTCCACTTT

v_call: TRBV6-1
clone_size: NA
j_call: TRBJ1-1
cdr3_length: 16
d_call: NA
cdr3_aa: CASSVGARRRSTEAFF
cdr3_nt: TGTGCCAGCAGTGTGGGGGCGAGAAGGCGTAGCACTGAAGCTTTCTTT

v_call: TRBV10-1
clone_size: few
j_call: TRBJ1-2
cdr3_length: 15
d_call: TRBD1
cdr3_aa: CASSEYRDRENGYTF
cdr3_nt: TGCGCCAGCAGTGAATACCGGGACAGGGAGAACGGCTACACCTTC

v_call: TRBV7-9
clone_size: once
j_call: TRBJ2-3
cdr3_length: 16
d_call: TRBD1
cdr3_aa: CASSSAQGAGSDTQYF
cdr3_nt: TGTGCCAGCAGCTCGGCCCAGGGGGCCGGTTCAGATACGCAGTATTTT

v_call: TRBV29-1
clone_size: NA
j_call: TRBJ2-7
cdr3_length: 12
d_call: NA
cdr3_aa: CSVGLTGYEQYF
cdr3_nt: TGCAGCGTTGGGCTAACAGGGTACGAGCAGTACTTC

v_call: TRBV29-1
clone_size: NA
j_call: TRBJ2-3
cdr3_length: 17
d_call: TRBD2
cdr3_aa: CSVAGWSSGGRTDTQYF
cdr3_nt: TGCAGCGTTGCAGGCTGGAGTAGCGGGGGTCGCACAGATACGCAGTATTTT

v_call: TRBV9
clone_size: NA
j_call: TRBJ2-7
cdr3_length: 13
d_call: TRBD1
cdr3_aa: CASSVGQGNEQYF
cdr3_nt: TGTGCCAGCAGCGTCGGACAGGGGAACGAGCAGTACTTC

v_call: TRBV18
clone_size: NA
j_call: TRBJ1-6
cdr3_length: 14
d_call: NA
cdr3_aa: CASSPGREISPLHF
cdr3_nt: TGTGCCAGCTCACCAGGCAGGGAAATTTCACCCCTCCACTTT

v_call: TRBV7-8
clone_size: NA
j_call: TRBJ2-5
cdr3_length: 16
d_call: TRBD1
cdr3_aa: CASSRPGTGRQETQYF
cdr3_nt: TGTGCCAGCAGCCGGCCCGGGACAGGGAGGCAAGAGACCCAGTACTTC

v_call: TRBV5-1
clone_size: NA
j_call: TRBJ2-3
cdr3_length: 16
d_call: NA
cdr3_aa: CASSLGVGSGSDTQYF
cdr3_nt: TGCGCCAGCAGCTTGGGAGTGGGCAGTGGCTCAGATACGCAGTATTTT

v_call: TRBV2
clone_size: NA
j_call: TRBJ2-1
cdr3_length: 13
d_call: TRBD2
cdr3_aa: CATWGREGHEQFF
cdr3_nt: TGTGCCACGTGGGGACGGGAGGGGCATGAGCAGTTCTTC

v_call: TRBV5-6
clone_size: NA
j_call: TRBJ1-4
cdr3_length: 14
d_call: NA
cdr3_aa: CASSLAATGRKLFF
cdr3_nt: TGTGCCAGCAGCTTGGCGGCAACCGGGCGGAAACTGTTTTTT

v_call: TRBV27
clone_size: NA
j_call: TRBJ1-1
cdr3_length: 16
d_call: NA
cdr3_aa: CASSFSLYGVNTEAFF
cdr3_nt: TGTGCCAGCAGTTTCAGCCTCTACGGGGTGAACACTGAAGCTTTCTTT

v_call: TRBV28
clone_size: NA
j_call: TRBJ2-2
cdr3_length: 15
d_call: NA
cdr3_aa: CASSLYPGGPGELFF
cdr3_nt: TGTGCCAGCAGTTTATACCCCGGGGGCCCCGGGGAGCTGTTTTTT